This T cell receptor (beta chain) came from a study of regulatory T cells in long-lasting Graves disease. The CDR3 spans 18 residues. The germline gives CDR1 DFQATT, CDR2 SNEGSKA (reference sequence). The ends lost 2 bases at V and 1 base at J; junction bases unmatched: 9. This clonotype occurred a few times. Time point in this sample: newly diagnosed GD, antithyroid drugs for less than 3 months. Extracted PBMC RNA gave rise to the TCR library. iRepertoire HTBI primers and Arm-PCR of CDR3 regions built TCR beta libraries. TCRdb used MiXCR to reprocess the multiplex PCR reads, holding one entry per CDR3 protein. Of some 490,000 distinct CDR3 sequences listed, around 12% are singletons. The sample also formed part of further work on T cells in Graves' hyperthyroidism and ophthalmopathy.

V and J are TRBV20-1 and TRBJ2-4; the match to TRBD2 covers 12 bases. The material sequenced was peripheral blood mononuclear cells (PBMCs), taken at new diagnosis, from a patient treated with antithyroid drugs. This TCR was recovered from a woman aged 25-40 years with Graves disease. The CDR3 DNA follows: TGCAGTGCTAGAATGCTAGCGGGAGGGATTGGGGCCAAAAACATTCAGTACTTC. Its protein is CSARMLAGGIGAKNIQYF.